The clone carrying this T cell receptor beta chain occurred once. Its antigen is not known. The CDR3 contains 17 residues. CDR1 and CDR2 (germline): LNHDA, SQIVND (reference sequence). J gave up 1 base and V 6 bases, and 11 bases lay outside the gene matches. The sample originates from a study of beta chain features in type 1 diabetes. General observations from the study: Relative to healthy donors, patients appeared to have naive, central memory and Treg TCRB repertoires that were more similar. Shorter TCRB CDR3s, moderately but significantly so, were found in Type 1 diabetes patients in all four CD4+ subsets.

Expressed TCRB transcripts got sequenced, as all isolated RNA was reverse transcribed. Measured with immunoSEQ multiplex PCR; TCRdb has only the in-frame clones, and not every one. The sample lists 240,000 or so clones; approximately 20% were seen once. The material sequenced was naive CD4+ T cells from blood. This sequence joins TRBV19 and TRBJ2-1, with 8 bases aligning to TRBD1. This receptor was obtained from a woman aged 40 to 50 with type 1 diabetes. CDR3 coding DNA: TGTGCCAGTAGCAGGGACAGGCCACGGGGTTCCTACAATGAGCAGTTCTTC. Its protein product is CASSRDRPRGSYNEQFF.